This T cell receptor (beta chain) was profiled in a study of blood T cell repertoires in COVID-19 (dated by TCRdb to the early 2020s). Study-level background: Collaborator samples came from the United States, Italy and Spain and covered acute and convalescent phases of COVID-19. The prospective study material was composed of cDNA or gDNA derived from T cells, B-cell-depleted T cells, or PBMCs. The dataset comprised deeply sampled blood TCRbeta repertoires from subjects exposed to, actively infected with, or recovered from COVID-19. A freely available public database, intended as a resource for researchers studying the immune response to SARS-CoV-2, is where the repertoires were released. Samples were obtained from the ongoing ImmuneRACE study (first 160 participants) and from 1,000 to 1,500 subjects provided by 6 global collaborators. Nearly every sample came with metadata listing a de-identified subject ID, COVID-19 status, age in years and sex. Where HLA class I and class II types were available, the types were taken from metadata supplied by the sample provider, not from assay-based typing.

TCRbeta CDR3 regions were amplified from genomic DNA using the immunoSEQ Assay, a bias-controlled multiplex PCR. For the original study's pipeline: Within the assay, amplification of reference gene primers was used to estimate how many nucleated cells each sample contained. Sequence reads were collapsed and filtered to measure the absolute abundance of every unique TCRbeta CDR3 rearrangement. Productive Simpson clonality was computed per sample as the square root of Simpson's diversity index over productive rearrangements. The table comes from immuneACCESS by way of TCRdb, which keeps in-frame sequences with V and J called. Part of the clones is missing from these tables; in studies checked, under half for an unresolved V gene and the rest for unknown reasons. Clone size and V and J calls were adopted from that table, with D and trimming inferred from the DNA. The sample has about 180,000 clones on record, over 80% of them singletons. The ten biggest clones cover over 6.5% of the sample.

At one collaborating source in Seattle, patients were enrolled during active infection and were followed longitudinally through the course of disease. The collaborating institutions used their own protocols to collect whole blood in K2EDTA tubes. For TCRbeta analysis, collaborators shipped samples as frozen whole blood, isolated PBMCs, or DNA extracted from either of those sample types. Study-level results and caveats: Clinical and demographic metadata were provided uncurated, with the amount varying by source and participant.

The CDR3 measures 15 amino acids from cysteine to phenylalanine. The entry retains the CDR3 DNA only, 45 bases that are in frame from base 1. Clipping removes 7 bases from V and 2 bases from J, with 11 as the unmatched junction base count. The germline V gene encodes CDR1 SGDLS and CDR2 YYNGEE. This clone was observed a few times. Its antigen has not been determined. Base qualities are missing; no much larger clone stands one base away. The source material was peripheral blood. The clonotype was recovered from a middle-aged woman with COVID-19, enrolled during active disease. The chain is encoded by TRBV9 joined to TRBJ2-7; 8 bases in the junction line up with TRBD2. The CDR3 protein is CASGGGTRPPYEQYF. The nucleotide sequence reads TGTGCCAGCGGAGGGGGGACTAGGCCCCCCTACGAGCAGTACTTC.